Below are 18 T cell receptor beta chains sequenced from a single sample in a study of response to subunit inactivated influenza vaccine. TCRdb independently ran MiXCR on the RT-PCR reads; one entry per CDR3 protein. The sample lists a few hundred thousand distinct CDR3 sequences, over 9% occurring once. These data also formed part of another study, on T cells expressing NK-cell markers. This second study says: As the method of synthesis, 5'RACE template switching with UMIs yielded TCR beta cDNA.

The sequenced sample was PBMCs from blood, obtained on the day of vaccination. The source is a man in his fifties who received an inactivated influenza vaccine.

This clonotype was detected many times. The J gene is TRBJ2-7, the V gene TRBV7-2; 7 bases fit TRBD1. The V gene end was trimmed by 4 bases and the J gene end by 5 bases; junction bases not matched to a gene: 8. The CDR3 totals 14 residues. CDR1 is SGHTA, CDR2 FQGNSA, per germline. The CDR3 DNA reads as TGTGCCAGCAGCTCACTCCTGACAGGGAACGAGCAGTACTTC. Amino acids: CASSSLLTGNEQYF.

This clonotype came up a few times. The CDR3 loop is CASSKGTGNKDTEAFF. The CDR3 DNA follows: TGTGCCAGCAGCAAAGGGACAGGGAACAAGGACACTGAAGCTTTCTTT. This rearrangement joins TRBV21-1 to TRBJ1-1; TRBD1, the table's D call, was not compared with the DNA. TRBV21-1 is noted as a pseudogene. This CDR3 comprises 16 residues.

V gene TRBV13 combines with J gene TRBJ1-6, with 8 bases identical to TRBD1. Trimming removed 7 bases from V and 7 bases from J; junction bases left unmatched: 6. CDR3 length equals 14 residues. Per germline, CDR1 PRHDT and CDR2 FYEKMQ (reference sequence). DNA for the CDR3: TGTGCCAGCACCGTCCAGGGGGCGAATTCACCCCTCCACTTT. Its protein product is CASTVQGANSPLHF.

This chain connects TRBV12-3 or TRBV12-4 to TRBJ2-1; either TRBD1 or TRBD2 may fit D (6 bases each). The ends were cut back, 0 bases at V and 3 bases at J, with 12 bases in the middle. This CDR3 is 16 amino acids long. In DNA, the CDR3 is TGTGCCAGCAGTTTAGCCCGGGGGCGGGGCTACAATGAGCAGTTCTTC. As protein: CASSLARGRGYNEQFF.

The chain employs TRBV10-3 and TRBJ2-5; 11 nucleotides line up with TRBD2. V shed 3 bases, J shed 2 bases, and the junction held 2 bases outside the gene matches. The germline gives CDR1 ENHRY, CDR2 SYGVKD. The CDR3 consists of 15 residues. CDR3 in amino acids: CAISDTSGGQETQYF. The DNA for the CDR3 is TGTGCCATCAGTGATACTAGCGGGGGTCAAGAGACCCAGTACTTC.

In this sample, this clonotype turned up many times. The chain couples TRBV6-1 to TRBJ2-6; unclear D gene. V was pared by 7 bases and J by 1 base, with 14 bases between. CDR1 is MNHNS and CDR2 is SASEGT in the germline V gene. The CDR3 length is 16 residues. This CDR3 reads CASTPRVLSGANVLTF. DNA of the CDR3: TGTGCCAGCACCCCAAGGGTCTTATCTGGGGCCAACGTCCTGACTTTC.

This clonotype appeared a few times. This chain uses TRBV4-3 with TRBJ2-5, with 7 bases that match TRBD2. The CDR3 has 18 amino acids. Per the germline V gene, CDR1 is LGHNA and CDR2 is YSLEER. V gave up 4 bases and J gave up 0 bases; unmatched junction bases: 14. The CDR3 region is CASSRRAGGLSYQETQYF. The CDR3 coding sequence is TGCGCCAGCAGCCGGAGAGCCGGGGGGTTATCCTACCAAGAGACCCAGTACTTC.

The chain links TRBV5-1 to TRBJ1-1, with 7 bases lining up with TRBD1. Unmatched junction bases numbered 10, after V lost 1 base and J lost 4 bases. In germline, CDR1 is SGHRS, CDR2 YFSETQ. The CDR3 is 16 residues long. The CDR3 DNA follows: TGCGCCAGCAGCTTGCCGGCAGGGGGGGTGAGCACTGAAGCTTTCTTT. It translates to CASSLPAGGVSTEAFF.

This sequence joins TRBV6-1 and TRBJ1-5, with 10 bases fitting TRBD1. This CDR3 region has 15 residues. V was pared by 6 bases and J by 6 bases, with 8 bases of the junction left unmatched. The germline gives CDR1 MNHNS, CDR2 SASEGT. The CDR3 sequence is CASRDMGQGSQPQHF. The CDR3, as DNA: TGTGCCAGCAGGGATATGGGACAGGGGAGTCAGCCCCAGCATTTT.

The chain recombines TRBV5-5 with TRBJ2-4, with D possibly being TRBD1 (6 bases). The V gene's germline CDR1 is SGHKS and CDR2 YYEKEE (reference sequence). This CDR3 has 13 amino acids. The ends were cut back, 4 bases at V and 6 bases at J, with 11 bases in the middle. CDR3 bases: TGTGCCAGCAGCGCGACAGGCAGAAACATTCAGTACTTC. This sequence encodes CASSATGRNIQYF.

In its sample, this clonotype was seen many times. The chain recombines TRBV29-1 with TRBJ1-2; TRBD1 aligns across 7 bases. Germline CDR1 and CDR2: SQVTM and ANQGSEA. Trimming cost V 6 bases and J 5 bases; bases outside gene matches: 3. The CDR3 loop spans 11 amino acids. CDR3 in amino acids: CSVDRQYGYTF. CDR3 sequence (DNA): TGCAGCGTGGACAGGCAATATGGCTACACCTTC.

J is TRBJ2-1 and V is TRBV5-4; 10 nucleotides align to TRBD2. The CDR3 contains 14 residues. V shed 0 bases and J 7 bases; nucleotides not matched to a gene: 1. The germline gives CDR1 SGHNT, CDR2 YYREEE (reference sequence). The CDR3 protein is CASSLERGGNEQFF. CDR3 bases: TGTGCCAGCAGCTTGGAGCGGGGGGGAAATGAGCAGTTCTTC.

The rearrangement uses TRBV12-3 or TRBV12-4 and TRBJ1-4, with D maybe TRBD1 (5 bases). Trimming shortened V by 8 bases and J by 7 bases, and 14 bases separated the two germline ends. This CDR3 region has 13 residues. The CDR3 reads CASGRRGGEKLFF. The CDR3 region has the DNA TGTGCCAGCGGCCGAAGGGGCGGTGAAAAACTGTTTTTT.

This clonotype was seen only a few times. V and J are TRBV18 and TRBJ2-7; 13 nucleotides match TRBD2. Per the germline V gene, CDR1 is KGHSH and CDR2 is LQKENI. The CDR3 contains 14 residues. Trimming removed 8 bases from V and 5 bases from J; junction bases left unmatched: 6. The CDR3 reads CASETSGRVHEQYF. DNA of the CDR3: TGTGCCAGCGAAACTAGCGGGAGGGTCCACGAGCAGTACTTC. Drawing the rest from reference TRBV18 and TRBJ2-7, the complete variable domain is NAGVMQNPRHLVRRRGQEARLRCSPMKGHSHVYWYRQLPEEGLKFMVYLQKENIIDESGMPKERFSAEFPKEGPSILRIQQVVRGDSAAYFCASETSGRVHEQYFGPGTRLTVT.

DNA of the CDR3: TGTGCCAGTAGTATAGGGCTAGCGGGAGCCAATGAGCAGTTCTTC. Amino acid sequence: CASSIGLAGANEQFF. V and J are TRBV19 and TRBJ2-1, with 10 bases fitting TRBD2. V lost 1 base and J lost 6; bases outside the gene matches: 3. The length of the CDR3 is 15 residues. Germline V gene data show CDR1 as LNHDA and CDR2 as SQIVND (reference sequence).

The genes are TRBV5-1 and TRBJ2-3, with 11 bases matching TRBD2. V trimming: 4 bases; J trimming: 2 bases; junction bases outside the gene matches: 9. CDR1 and CDR2 from the germline V gene are SGHRS and YFSETQ. CDR3 length: 17 residues. CDR3 DNA: TGCGCCAGCAGCCAATTACTAGCGGGGGTTTCCACAGATACGCAGTATTTT. This sequence encodes CASSQLLAGVSTDTQYF.

This clonotype has a count of ten or more. The V call is TRBV12-3 or TRBV12-4, the J call TRBJ1-1; no clear D gene. The CDR3 spans 14 residues. V gave up 5 bases and J gave up 5 bases, with 15 bases separating them. CDR3 amino acids: CASSILRRETEAFF. The CDR3 nucleotides are TGTGCCAGCAGTATCCTTCGACGGGAAACTGAAGCTTTCTTT.

This chain uses TRBV9 with TRBJ2-3; D not resolved. Trimming left V 4 bases short and J 4 bases short, with 13 bases between. Looked up from germline, CDR1 is SGDLS and CDR2 is YYNGEE. The CDR3 has 14 residues. The CDR3 sequence is CASSSRDGADTQYF. CDR3 sequence (DNA): TGTGCCAGCAGCTCCCGAGATGGCGCAGATACGCAGTATTTT.